This T cell receptor (beta chain) was identified in a study of regulatory T cells in long-lasting Graves disease. This clonotype was picked up many times. Antigen specificity is unknown. Study observations and caveats: Gene preferences differed: TRBV28, TRBJ1-2, TRBJ2-5 in persistent cases.

Arm-PCR with iRepertoire HTBI primers amplified the CDR3 regions for these TCR beta libraries. From the multiplex PCR reads, TCRdb called clonotypes with MiXCR, one entry per CDR3 protein. The sample holds about 400,000 distinct CDR3 sequences, over 12% seen once. The CDR3 extends over 15 amino acids. CDR1 is SGHNT and CDR2 is YYREEE in the germline V gene (reference sequence). V shed 3 bases and J shed 1 base, with 13 bases lying between them. Regarding time point: newly diagnosed GD, antithyroid drugs for less than 3 months. RNA isolated from PBMCs was used to make the TCR library. The data also belong to a second study, concerning T cells in Graves' hyperthyroidism and ophthalmopathy. As that study records: Across 18 months, stable Graves' hyperthyroidism was marked by no progression to ophthalmopathy. Expanded thyroid clonotypes (above 0.001) were mostly also found in blood. Ophthalmopathy and stable hyperthyroidism were told apart by a 13 V-J model.

The receptor was derived from a middle-aged woman with Graves disease. The chain combines TRBV5-4 with TRBJ2-5, with TRBD2 as a possible D gene (6 bases). Source: peripheral blood mononuclear cells (PBMCs), taken at new diagnosis, from a patient treated with antithyroid drugs. The CDR3 bases are TGTGCCAGCAGCTCCCGGAGGGAGCCCCAAGAGACCCAGTACTTC. Translation gives CASSSRREPQETQYF.